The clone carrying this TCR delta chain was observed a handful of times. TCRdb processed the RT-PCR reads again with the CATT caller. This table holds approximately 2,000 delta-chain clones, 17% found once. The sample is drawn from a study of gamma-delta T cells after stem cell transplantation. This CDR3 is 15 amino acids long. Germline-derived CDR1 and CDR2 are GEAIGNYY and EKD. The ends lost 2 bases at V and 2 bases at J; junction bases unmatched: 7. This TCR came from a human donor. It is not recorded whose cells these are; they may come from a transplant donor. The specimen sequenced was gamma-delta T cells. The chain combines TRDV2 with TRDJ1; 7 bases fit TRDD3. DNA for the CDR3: TGTGCCTGTGACAGACTCACTGGGGTTACCGATAAACTCATCTTT. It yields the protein CACDRLTGVTDKLIF.